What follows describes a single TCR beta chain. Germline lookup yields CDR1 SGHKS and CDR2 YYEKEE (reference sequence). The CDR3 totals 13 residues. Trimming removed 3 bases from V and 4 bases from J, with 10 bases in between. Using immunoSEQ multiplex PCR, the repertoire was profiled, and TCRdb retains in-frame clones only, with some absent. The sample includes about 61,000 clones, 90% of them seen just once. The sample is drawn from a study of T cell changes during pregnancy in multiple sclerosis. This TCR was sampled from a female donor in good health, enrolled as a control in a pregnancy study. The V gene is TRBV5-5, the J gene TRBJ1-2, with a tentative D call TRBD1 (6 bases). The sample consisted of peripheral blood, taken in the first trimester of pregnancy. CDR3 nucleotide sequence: TGTGCCAGCAGCTGGACAGTTCTCTATGGCTACACCTTC. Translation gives CASSWTVLYGYTF.